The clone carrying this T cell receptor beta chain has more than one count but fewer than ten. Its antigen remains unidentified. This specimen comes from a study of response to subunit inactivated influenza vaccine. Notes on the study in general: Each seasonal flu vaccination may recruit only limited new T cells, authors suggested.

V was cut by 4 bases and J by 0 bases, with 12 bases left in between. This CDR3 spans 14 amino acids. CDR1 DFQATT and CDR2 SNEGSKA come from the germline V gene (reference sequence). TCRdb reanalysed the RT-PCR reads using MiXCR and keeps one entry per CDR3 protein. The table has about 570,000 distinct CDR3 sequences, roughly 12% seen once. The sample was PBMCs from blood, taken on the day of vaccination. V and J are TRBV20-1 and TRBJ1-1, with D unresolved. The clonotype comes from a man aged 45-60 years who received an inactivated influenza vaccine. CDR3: CSAKVTSMNTEAFF. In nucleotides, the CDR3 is TGCAGTGCTAAGGTGACATCAATGAACACTGAAGCTTTCTTT.